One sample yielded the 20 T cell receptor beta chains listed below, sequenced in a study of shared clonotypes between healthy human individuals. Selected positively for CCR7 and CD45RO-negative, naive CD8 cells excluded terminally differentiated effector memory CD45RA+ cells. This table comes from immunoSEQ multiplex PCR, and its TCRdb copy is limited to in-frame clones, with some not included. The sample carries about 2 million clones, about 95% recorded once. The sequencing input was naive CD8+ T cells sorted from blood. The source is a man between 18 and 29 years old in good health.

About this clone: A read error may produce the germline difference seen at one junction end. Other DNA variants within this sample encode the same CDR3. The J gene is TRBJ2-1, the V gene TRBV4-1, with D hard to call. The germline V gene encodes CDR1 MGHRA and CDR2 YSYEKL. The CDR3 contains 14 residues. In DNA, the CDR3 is TGCGCCAGCAGTCAAGGCACCGGCTACAATGAGCAGTTCTTC. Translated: CASSQGTGYNEQFF.

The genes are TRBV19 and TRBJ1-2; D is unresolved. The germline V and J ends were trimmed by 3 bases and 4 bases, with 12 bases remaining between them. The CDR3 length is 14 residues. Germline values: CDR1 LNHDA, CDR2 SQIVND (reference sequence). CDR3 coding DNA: TGTGCCAGTAGTATCCCTGGCTGGGTCTATGGCTACACCTTC. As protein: CASSIPGWVYGYTF.

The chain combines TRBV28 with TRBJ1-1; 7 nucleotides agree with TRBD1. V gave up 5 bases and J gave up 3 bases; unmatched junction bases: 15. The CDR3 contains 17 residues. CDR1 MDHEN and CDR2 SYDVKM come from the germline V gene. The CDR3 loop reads CASSPPADREEYTEAFF. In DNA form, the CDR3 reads TGTGCCAGCAGTCCACCTGCCGACAGGGAAGAATACACTGAAGCTTTCTTT.

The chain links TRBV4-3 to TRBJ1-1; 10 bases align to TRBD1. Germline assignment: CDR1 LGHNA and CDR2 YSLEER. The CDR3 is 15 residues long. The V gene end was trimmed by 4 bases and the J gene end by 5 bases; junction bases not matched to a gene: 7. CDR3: CASSPRQGARTEAFF. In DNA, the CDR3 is TGCGCCAGCAGCCCGCGACAGGGGGCGCGAACTGAAGCTTTCTTT.

The CDR3 coding sequence is TGTGCCAGCAGCCCACTAGCGGACCTCTCCTACGAGCAGTACTTC. The encoded protein is CASSPLADLSYEQYF. The chain carries TRBV9 and TRBJ2-7; 8 nucleotides line up with TRBD2. The CDR3 is 15 residues long. The V gene's germline CDR1 is SGDLS and CDR2 YYNGEE. The ends lost 4 bases at V and 0 bases at J; junction bases unmatched: 6.

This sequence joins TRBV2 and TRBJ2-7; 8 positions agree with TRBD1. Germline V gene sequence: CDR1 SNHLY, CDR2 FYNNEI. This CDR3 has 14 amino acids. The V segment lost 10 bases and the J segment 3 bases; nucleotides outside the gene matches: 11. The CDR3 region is CATHRTGKIYEQYF. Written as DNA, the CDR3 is TGTGCCACTCACCGGACAGGGAAAATCTACGAGCAGTACTTC.

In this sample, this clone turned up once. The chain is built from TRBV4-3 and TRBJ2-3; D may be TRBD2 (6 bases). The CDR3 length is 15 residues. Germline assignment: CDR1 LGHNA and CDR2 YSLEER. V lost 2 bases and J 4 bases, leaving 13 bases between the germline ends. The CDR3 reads CASSQLLAEADTQYF. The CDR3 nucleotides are TGCGCCAGCAGCCAATTACTAGCCGAGGCAGATACGCAGTATTTT.

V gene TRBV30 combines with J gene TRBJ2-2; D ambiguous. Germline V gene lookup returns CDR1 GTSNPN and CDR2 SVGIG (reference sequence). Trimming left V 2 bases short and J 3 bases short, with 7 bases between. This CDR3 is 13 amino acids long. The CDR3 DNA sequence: TGTGCCTGGAGTCTCCTTGACACCGGGGAGCTGTTTTTT. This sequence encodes CAWSLLDTGELFF.

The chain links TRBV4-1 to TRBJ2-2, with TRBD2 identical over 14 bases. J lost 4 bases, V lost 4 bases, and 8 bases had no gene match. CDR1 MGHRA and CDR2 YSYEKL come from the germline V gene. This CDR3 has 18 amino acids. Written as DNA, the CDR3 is TGCGCCAGCAGCCCCCGACTAGCGGGGGGGCCGGTCACCGGGGAGCTGTTTTTT. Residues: CASSPRLAGGPVTGELFF.

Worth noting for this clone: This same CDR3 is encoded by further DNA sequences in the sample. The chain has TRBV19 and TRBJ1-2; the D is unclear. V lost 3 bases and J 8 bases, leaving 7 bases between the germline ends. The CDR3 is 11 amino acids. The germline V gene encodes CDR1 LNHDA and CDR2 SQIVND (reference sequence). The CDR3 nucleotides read TGTGCCAGTAGTATCATGGGAGGCTACACCTTC. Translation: CASSIMGGYTF.

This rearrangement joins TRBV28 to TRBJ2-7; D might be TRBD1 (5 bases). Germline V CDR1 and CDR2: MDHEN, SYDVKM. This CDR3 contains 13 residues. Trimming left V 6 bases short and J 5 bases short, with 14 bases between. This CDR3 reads CASSPQGNHEQYF. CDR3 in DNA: TGTGCCAGCAGCCCTCAGGGTAACCACGAGCAGTACTTC.

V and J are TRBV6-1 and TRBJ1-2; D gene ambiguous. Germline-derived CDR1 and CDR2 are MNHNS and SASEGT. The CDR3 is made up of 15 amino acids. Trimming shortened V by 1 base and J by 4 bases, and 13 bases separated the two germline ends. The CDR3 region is CASSEGPGAVYGYTF. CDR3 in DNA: TGTGCCAGCAGTGAAGGCCCCGGTGCTGTCTATGGCTACACCTTC.

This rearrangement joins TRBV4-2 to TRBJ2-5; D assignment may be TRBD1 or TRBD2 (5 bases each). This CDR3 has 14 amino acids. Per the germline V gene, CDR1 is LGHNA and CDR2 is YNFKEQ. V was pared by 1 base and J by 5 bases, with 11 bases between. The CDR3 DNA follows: TGTGCCAGCAGCCAAGTTGGGGGAGAGGAGACCCAGTACTTC. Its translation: CASSQVGGEETQYF.

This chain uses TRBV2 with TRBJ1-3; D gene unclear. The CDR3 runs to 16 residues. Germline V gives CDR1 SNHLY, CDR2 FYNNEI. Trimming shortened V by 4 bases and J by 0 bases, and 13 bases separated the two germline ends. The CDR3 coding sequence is TGTGCCAGCAGTGCGAGGACGCCGAGCTCTGGAAACACCATATATTTT. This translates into CASSARTPSSGNTIYF. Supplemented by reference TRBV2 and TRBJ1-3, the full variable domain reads EPEVTQTPSHQVTQMGQEVILRCVPISNHLYFYWYRQILGQKVEFLVSFYNNEISEKSEIFDDQFSVERPDGSNFTLKIRSTKLEDSAMYFCASSARTPSSGNTIYFGEGSWLTVV.

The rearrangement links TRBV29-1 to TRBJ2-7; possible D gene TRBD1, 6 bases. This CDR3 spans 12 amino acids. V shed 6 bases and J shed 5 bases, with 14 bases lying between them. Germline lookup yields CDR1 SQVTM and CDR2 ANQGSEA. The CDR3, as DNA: TGCAGCGTCGCGGGCGAGGGGGACGAGCAGTACTTC. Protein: CSVAGEGDEQYF.

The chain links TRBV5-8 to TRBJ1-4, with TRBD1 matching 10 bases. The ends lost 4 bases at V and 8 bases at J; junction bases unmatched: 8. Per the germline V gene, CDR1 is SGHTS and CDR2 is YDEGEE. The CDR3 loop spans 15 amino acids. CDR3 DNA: TGTGCCAGCAGCCTGGGTCCGGGACAGGGGGAAAAACTGTTTTTT. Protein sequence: CASSLGPGQGEKLFF.

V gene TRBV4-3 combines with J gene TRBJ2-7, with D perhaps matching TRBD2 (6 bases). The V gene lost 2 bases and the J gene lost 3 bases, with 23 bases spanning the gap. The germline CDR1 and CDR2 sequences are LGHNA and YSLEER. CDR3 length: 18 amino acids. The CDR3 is CASSQKDDGGQAFYEQYF. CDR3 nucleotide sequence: TGCGCCAGCAGCCAAAAAGATGACGGAGGGCAGGCATTCTACGAGCAGTACTTC.

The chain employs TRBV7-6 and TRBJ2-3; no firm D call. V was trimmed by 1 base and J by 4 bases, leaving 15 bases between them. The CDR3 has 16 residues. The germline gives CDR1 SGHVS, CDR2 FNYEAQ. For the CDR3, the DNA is TGTGCCAGCAGCTTAGGCGGAGATGTCTCGTCAGATACGCAGTATTTT. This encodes CASSLGGDVSSDTQYF.

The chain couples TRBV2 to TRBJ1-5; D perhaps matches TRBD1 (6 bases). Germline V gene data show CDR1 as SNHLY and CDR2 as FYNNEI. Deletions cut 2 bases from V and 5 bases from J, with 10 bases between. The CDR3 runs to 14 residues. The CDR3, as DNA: TGTGCCAGCAGTGAATACAGGGAATATCAGCCCCAGCATTTT. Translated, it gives CASSEYREYQPQHF.

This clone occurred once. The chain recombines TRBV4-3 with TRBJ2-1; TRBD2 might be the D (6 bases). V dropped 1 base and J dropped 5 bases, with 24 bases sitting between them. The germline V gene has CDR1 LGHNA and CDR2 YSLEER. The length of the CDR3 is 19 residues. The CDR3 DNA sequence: TGCGCCAGCAGCCAAGTTTGGGGCGGGAAGAGGGCAGCTGACAATGAGCAGTTCTTC. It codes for CASSQVWGGKRAADNEQFF.